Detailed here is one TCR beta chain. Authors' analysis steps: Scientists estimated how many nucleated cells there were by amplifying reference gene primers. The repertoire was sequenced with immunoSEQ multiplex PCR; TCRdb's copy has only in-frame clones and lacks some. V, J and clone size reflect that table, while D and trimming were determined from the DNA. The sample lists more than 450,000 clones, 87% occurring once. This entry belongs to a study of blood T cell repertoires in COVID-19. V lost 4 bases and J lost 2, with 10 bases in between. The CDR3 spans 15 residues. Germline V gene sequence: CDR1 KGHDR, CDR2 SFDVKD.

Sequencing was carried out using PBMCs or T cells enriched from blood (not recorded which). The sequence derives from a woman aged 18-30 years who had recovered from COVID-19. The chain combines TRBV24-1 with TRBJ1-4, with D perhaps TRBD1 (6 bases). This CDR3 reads CATSDPGDTNEKLFF. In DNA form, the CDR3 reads TGTGCCACCAGTGACCCAGGGGATACTAATGAAAAACTGTTTTTT.